This T cell receptor beta chain was sequenced for a study of OX40 agonist ivuxolimab in advanced cancers. At the level of the study: All patients had ivuxolimab intravenously every 2 weeks at 0.01 to 10 mg/kg.

TCRdb keeps only in-frame clones here, not all; method: immunoSEQ multiplex PCR. The sample consists of some 72,000 clones, around 94% of them appearing once. The V end was cut by 6 bases, the J end by 0 bases, with 12 bases between. This CDR3 is 14 amino acids long. Germline V gene sequence: CDR1 GTSNPN, CDR2 SVGIG (reference sequence). The clonotype was recovered from an adult with an advanced solid tumor such as melanoma, head and neck, liver or kidney cancer. The chain links TRBV30 to TRBJ2-1; perhaps TRBD1 as D (6 bases). The source material was CD4+ or CD8+ T cells sorted from blood, sampled in a trial of the OX40 agonist ivuxolimab. CDR3 loop: CACGGASSYNEQFF. For the CDR3, the DNA is TGTGCCTGTGGGGGCGCAAGCTCCTACAATGAGCAGTTCTTC. Full variable domain (rest looked up from reference TRBV30 and TRBJ2-1): SQTIHQWPATLVQPVGSPLSLECTVEGTSNPNLYWYRQAAGRGLQLLFYSVGIGQISSEVPQNLSASRPQDRQFILSSKKLLLSDSGFYLCACGGASSYNEQFFGPGTRLTVL.